A selection of T cell receptor beta chains follows, all from one sample in a study of CD8 T cells in Susac syndrome. MiXCR, applied by TCRdb to the immunoSEQ multiplex PCR reads, yields one record per CDR3 protein. The table includes about 76,000 distinct CDR3 sequences, roughly 91% detected once. Material for sequencing was CD8+ T cells from PBMCs. These receptors came from a human donor with multiple sclerosis. The CDR3 runs from the conserved cysteine through the conserved F or W. D genes are given only for firm matches. Expanded clones are given a class, and other clones once, few, many or no size at all.

j_call d_call clone_size v_call cdr3_nt cdr3_aa
TRBJ2-4 - - TRBV28 TGTGCCAGCAGTTTATTCCAGTCCAAAAACATTCAGTACTTC CASSLFQSKNIQYF
TRBJ2-1 - - TRBV7-2 TGTGCCAGCAGCTTAGGGGTGAGCTCCTACAATGAGCAGTTCTTC CASSLGVSSYNEQFF
TRBJ2-1 TRBD1 - TRBV7-6 TGTGCCAGCAGCAACCGGGACAGGGGGACGGATGAGCAGTTCTTC CASSNRDRGTDEQFF
TRBJ2-1 TRBD1 - TRBV28 TGTGCCAGCAGTTTAAGACAGGGGGCAGGCGATGAGCAGTTCTTC CASSLRQGAGDEQFF
TRBJ2-3 - - TRBV29-1 TGCAGCGTTGCTTACGGGGGTAGTGGCACAGATACGCAGTATTTT CSVAYGGSGTDTQYF
TRBJ1-1 TRBD1 - TRBV9 TGTGCCAGCAGCCCCGGGACAGGGGGGAACACTGAAGCTTTCTTT CASSPGTGGNTEAFF
TRBJ2-1 TRBD1 - TRBV28 TGTGCCAGCAGATTACAGGGGGCTTCCTACAATGAGCAGTTCTTC CASRLQGASYNEQFF
TRBJ2-4 - - TRBV27 TGTGCCAGCAGTTCGGGGGCTTGGGGAAACATTCAGTACTTC CASSSGAWGNIQYF
TRBJ1-1 - - TRBV15 TGTGCCACCAGCAGTCGGGGGGGAAACACTGAAGCTTTCTTT CATSSRGGNTEAFF
TRBJ1-1 - - TRBV9 TGTGCCAGCAGCGGTGGATGGGACACCCTCGGCACTGAAGCTTTCTTT CASSGGWDTLGTEAFF
TRBJ2-5 TRBD1 - TRBV4-1 TGCGCCAGCAGCCAATTTCCGGACAGGGGATTAGAGACCCAGTACTTC CASSQFPDRGLETQYF
TRBJ2-1 - - TRBV28 TGTGCCAGCAGTTTCGGTAGAGCTCTCAATGAGCAGTTCTTC CASSFGRALNEQFF
TRBJ2-1 - - TRBV12-5 TGTGCTAGTGGTTTGCCGGACGGACGCTACAATGAGCAGTTCTTC CASGLPDGRYNEQFF
TRBJ2-2 TRBD1 - TRBV2 TGTGCCAGCAGTGGTAGACAGGGGCGATCCGCGAACACCGGGGAGCTGTTTTTT CASSGRQGRSANTGELFF
TRBJ1-5 TRBD1 - TRBV6-1 TGTGCCAGCAGACCAAGCATGGGACAGGGGGCGAGGAGCAATCAGCCCCAGCATTTT CASRPSMGQGARSNQPQHF
TRBJ2-7 - - TRBV27 TGTGCCAGCAGTTCACAGGGTTGGGCCTACGAGCAGTACTTC CASSSQGWAYEQYF
TRBJ2-5 TRBD2 once TRBV7-6 TGTGCCAGCAGCTTATGGACTAGCGGGGGGGCACTGGAGACCCAGTACTTC CASSLWTSGGALETQYF
TRBJ1-5 - - TRBV11-2 TGTGCCAGCAGCCAATATAATCAGCCCCAGCATTTT CASSQYNQPQHF
TRBJ2-5 TRBD1 - TRBV7-9 TGTGCCAGCAGCTTAAGGGACAGGGGACTCCAAGAGACCCAGTACTTC CASSLRDRGLQETQYF
TRBJ1-1 - - TRBV20-1 TGCAGTGCTAGAGATTTTCGAGGGGACACTGAAGCTTTCTTT CSARDFRGDTEAFF
TRBJ2-2 - - TRBV15 TGTGCCACCAGCAGAGCTAAGGAAAATACCGGGGAGCTGTTTTTT CATSRAKENTGELFF
TRBJ1-1 TRBD1 - TRBV6-2/TRBV6-3 TGTGCCAGCTGGGGACAGGAGAACACTGAAGCTTTCTTT CASWGQENTEAFF
TRBJ1-2 - - TRBV10-3 TGTGCCATCAGTGATGAGCTATTGGGTGGCTACACCTTC CAISDELLGGYTF
TRBJ2-1 - once TRBV24-1 TGTGCCACCGGGGCGGGCTCCTACAATGAGCAGTTCTTC CATGAGSYNEQFF
TRBJ2-7 TRBD2 - TRBV6-2/TRBV6-3 TGTGCCAGCTCGCGGGAGTCCTACGAGCAGTACTTC CASSRESYEQYF
TRBJ2-7 - - TRBV2 TGTGCCAGCGAGTTGACCGCATCCTACGAGCAGTACTTC CASELTASYEQYF
TRBJ2-1 TRBD2 - TRBV20-1 TGCAGTGCTATTAAACAGCGGGAGCCTCAGAGCTCCTACAATGAGCAGTTCTTC CSAIKQREPQSSYNEQFF
TRBJ2-3 - - TRBV28 TGTGCCAGCAGTTCCGTGGGGGTCACGTACGTCACGCAGTATTTT CASSSVGVTYVTQYF
TRBJ2-3 TRBD1 few TRBV6-1 TGTGCCAGCAGTGAGAGTGCAGGGGGCGTCTCAGATACGCAGTATTTT CASSESAGGVSDTQYF
TRBJ1-6 - - TRBV20-1 TGCAGTGCGCCGGGGGCAGATAATTCACCCCTCCACTTT CSAPGADNSPLHF
TRBJ2-5 TRBD1 once TRBV5-1 TGCGCCAGCAGAGTGGACAGGGAAGAGACCCAGTACTTC CASRVDREETQYF